The 30 T cell receptor beta chains listed next were all sequenced from one sample in a study of regulatory T cells in long-lasting Graves disease. The time point denotes: persistent/refractory GD, antithyroid drugs over 5 years with positive TRAb. The TCR library was made from RNA extracted from PBMCs. Arm-PCR of CDR3 regions and iRepertoire HTBI primers were the basis on which TCR beta libraries were built. Each CDR3 protein gets one entry after TCRdb re-called the multiplex PCR reads with MiXCR. The table records under 450,000 distinct CDR3 sequences, less than 25% of them present only once. The sequencing used peripheral blood mononuclear cells (PBMCs), collected when the disease was refractory, from a patient treated with antithyroid drugs. The receptors were sampled from a female donor with Graves disease.

This clonotype was recorded many times. The rearrangement uses TRBV6-9 and TRBJ2-7; 8 bases agree with TRBD2. V dropped 3 bases and J dropped 0; count of bases not matched to a gene: 7. The CDR3 totals 16 residues. Germline assignment: CDR1 MNHGY and CDR2 SVAAGI. This CDR3 is CASSYSASGPSYEQYF. The CDR3 DNA is TGTGCCAGCAGTTACTCTGCTAGCGGGCCCTCCTACGAGCAGTACTTC.

This clonotype was observed at least ten times. The CDR3 sequence is CASSSGGGYDQPQHF. DNA of the CDR3: TGTGCCAGCAGTTCGGGAGGGGGTTACGATCAGCCCCAGCATTTT. The rearrangement uses TRBV28 and TRBJ1-5; the D gene is possibly TRBD1 (6 bases). The V end was cut by 4 bases, the J end by 5 bases, with 15 bases between. The CDR3 loop spans 15 amino acids. The V gene's germline CDR1 is MDHEN and CDR2 SYDVKM.

This clonotype was detected many times. This chain joins TRBV28 and TRBJ2-7, with TRBD1 matching 7 bases. CDR1 and CDR2 from the germline V gene are MDHEN and SYDVKM. The CDR3 consists of 14 residues. Trimming took 5 bases from V and 4 from J; bases not matched to a gene: 8. The CDR3 loop reads CASSPTGQKYEQYF. The CDR3 region has the DNA TGTGCCAGCAGTCCCACGGGACAGAAATACGAGCAGTACTTC.

This clonotype was detected only a few times. V and J are TRBV20-1 and TRBJ2-5, with a possible D match to TRBD1 (5 bases). There are 14 residues in the CDR3. CDR1 and CDR2 (germline): DFQATT, SNEGSKA (reference sequence). Trimming left V 1 base short and J 0 bases short, with 9 bases between. Written as DNA, the CDR3 is TGCAGTGCTAGAGTCCCAGGGTACCAAGAGACCCAGTACTTC. Translating gives CSARVPGYQETQYF.

This clonotype has a count of ten or more. The chain employs TRBV7-3 and TRBJ2-7, with TRBD2 identical over 7 bases. Looked up from germline, CDR1 is SGHTA and CDR2 is FQGTGA. The V and J ends lost 5 bases and 2 bases, in that order; junction bases with no gene match: 9. The CDR3 is 15 residues long. CDR3 nucleotide sequence: TGTGCCAGCAGCCCCATGCGGGAGCGGACCTACGAGCAGTACTTC. Its translation: CASSPMRERTYEQYF.

This clonotype was found many times. In DNA form, the CDR3 reads TGTGCCAGCAGCTTGTCCGCACAAGAGACCCAGTACTTC. Amino acids: CASSLSAQETQYF. The chain is built from TRBV7-9 and TRBJ2-5; D gene ambiguous. Looked up from germline, CDR1 is SEHNR and CDR2 is FQNEAQ (reference sequence). CDR3 length equals 13 residues. Deletions cut 3 bases from V and 2 bases from J, with 7 bases between.

This clonotype has a count of ten or more. The chain uses TRBV24-1 and TRBJ2-2, with D tentatively TRBD1 (6 bases). The CDR3 has 13 residues. Trimming took 10 bases from V and 7 from J, leaving 15 bases between them. Germline CDR1 reads KGHDR; CDR2 reads SFDVKD. The chain's CDR3 is CATNREHSGELFF. DNA for the CDR3: TGTGCCACTAACAGGGAACATAGCGGGGAGCTGTTTTTT.

This clonotype occurred a few times. This sequence joins TRBV5-6 and TRBJ1-1; the match to TRBD1 covers 7 bases. The CDR3 is made up of 15 amino acids. V dropped 0 bases and J dropped 4; count of bases not matched to a gene: 6. Germline lookup yields CDR1 SGHDT and CDR2 YYEEEE. The CDR3 region is CASSLEQGLGTEAFF. The DNA of the CDR3 is TGTGCCAGCAGCTTGGAACAGGGGCTTGGCACTGAAGCTTTCTTT.

The chain combines TRBV2 with TRBJ1-1; TRBD1 might be the D (5 bases). CDR1 and CDR2 from the germline V gene are SNHLY and FYNNEI. CDR3 size: 14 residues. Trimming pared 5 bases from V and 3 bases from J, leaving 13 bases between. DNA of the CDR3: TGTGCCAGCAGTCCTACAGGCTTCGACACTGAAGCTTTCTTT. It is translated as CASSPTGFDTEAFF.

CDR3 sequence (DNA): TGCGCCAGCAGCAAAGGGACTAGCGGGCTCAATGAGCAGTTCTTC. Amino acids: CASSKGTSGLNEQFF. The V call is TRBV5-1, the J call TRBJ2-1, with TRBD2 matching over 12 bases. The CDR3 has 15 residues. V dropped 4 bases and J dropped 6; count of bases not matched to a gene: 5. CDR1 is SGHRS and CDR2 is YFSETQ in the germline V gene.

The genes are TRBV7-2 and TRBJ2-5; a possible D gene is TRBD2 (5 bases). V was shortened by 5 bases and J by 6 bases, with 16 bases between the two germline ends. Germline assignment: CDR1 SGHTA and CDR2 FQGNSA. The CDR3 is 14 residues long. As DNA, the CDR3 is TGTGCCAGCAGCCTAGGACTCTCTGGCCAGACCCAGTACTTC. Amino acid sequence: CASSLGLSGQTQYF.

The chain combines TRBV27 with TRBJ1-1; D perhaps matches TRBD1 (5 bases). Germline values: CDR1 MNHEY, CDR2 SMNVEV (reference sequence). CDR3 length equals 14 residues. V gave up 5 bases and J gave up 7 bases, with 17 bases separating them. In DNA, the CDR3 is TGTGCCAGCAGTGATTCATGGGGGAGTGGTGAAGCTTTCTTT. Protein: CASSDSWGSGEAFF.

The chain couples TRBV28 to TRBJ2-7; perhaps TRBD2 as D (6 bases). V lost 3 bases and J 1 base, leaving 13 bases between the germline ends. Germline-derived CDR1 and CDR2 are MDHEN and SYDVKM. This CDR3 comprises 15 residues. This chain's CDR3 is CASSLVVGGSYEQYF. CDR3 DNA: TGTGCCAGCAGTTTGGTGGTCGGGGGTTCCTACGAGCAGTACTTC.

The gene calls are TRBV29-1 and TRBJ1-2; D is uncertain. The V gene's germline CDR1 is SQVTM and CDR2 ANQGSEA. This CDR3 has 11 amino acids. V lost 6 bases and J 12 bases, leaving 17 bases between the germline ends. The CDR3 sequence: CSVSQSQWNTF. DNA of the CDR3: TGCAGCGTCAGTCAGAGTCAGTGGAACACCTTC.

The V and J genes are TRBV20-1 and TRBJ1-5; 7 nucleotides line up with TRBD1. The CDR3 runs 14 residues. Germline V lookup: CDR1 DFQATT, CDR2 SNEGSKA (reference sequence). V was pared by 5 bases and J by 1 base, with 5 bases of the junction left unmatched. CDR3 region: CSAGDSRSNQPQHF. The CDR3 DNA is TGCAGTGCTGGGGACAGCCGCAGCAATCAGCCCCAGCATTTT.

In its sample, this clonotype was seen once. This chain links TRBV10-3 with TRBJ2-2; 7 nucleotides agree with TRBD1. The CDR3 loop spans 14 amino acids. J gave up 3 bases and V 6 bases, and 4 bases lay outside the gene matches. Per the germline V gene, CDR1 is ENHRY and CDR2 is SYGVKD. In DNA, the CDR3 is TGTGCCATCAGGAGGGACAGACACACCGGGGAGCTGTTTTTT. It encodes CAIRRDRHTGELFF.

The chain carries TRBV9 and TRBJ2-5, with 9 bases matching TRBD2. Looked up from germline, CDR1 is SGDLS and CDR2 is YYNGEE. The length of the CDR3 is 18 residues. Germline trimming cut 4 bases from V and 1 base from J; bases unmatched to any gene: 14. The CDR3 reads CASSYHPEAGGFQETQYF. For the CDR3, the DNA is TGTGCCAGCAGCTACCACCCTGAAGCGGGGGGCTTCCAAGAGACCCAGTACTTC.

This chain links TRBV29-1 with TRBJ1-5; TRBD1 might be the D (6 bases). The CDR3 extends over 13 amino acids. Trimming removed 4 bases from V and 5 bases from J, with 12 bases in between. Germline-derived CDR1 and CDR2 are SQVTM and ANQGSEA. As DNA, the CDR3 is TGCAGCGTTGCCCCGGGGGCCGATCAGCCCCAGCATTTT. As protein: CSVAPGADQPQHF.

This chain connects TRBV7-3 to TRBJ2-1, with TRBD2 matching 10 bases. The CDR3 length is 15 residues. CDR1 and CDR2 (germline): SGHTA, FQGTGA. Trimming at V came to 1 base and at J to 9 bases, leaving 6 bases not matched to a gene. The CDR3 loop is CASSLSLAGVGEQFF. Written as DNA, the CDR3 is TGTGCCAGCAGCTTAAGTCTAGCGGGAGTCGGTGAGCAGTTCTTC. The whole variable domain, filled in from reference TRBV7-3 and TRBJ2-1, reads GAGVSQTPSNKVTEKGKYVELRCDPISGHTALYWYRQSLGQGPEFLIYFQGTGAADDSGLPNDRFFAVRPEGSVSTLKIQRTERGDSAVYLCASSLSLAGVGEQFFGPGTRLTVL.

The rearrangement links TRBV5-1 to TRBJ1-1; the D gene is possibly TRBD1 (6 bases). The CDR3 has 13 amino acids. The germline V gene encodes CDR1 SGHRS and CDR2 YFSETQ. V was pared by 9 bases and J by 0 bases, with 12 bases between. CDR3 region: CATSDSMNTEAFF. Here the CDR3 DNA reads TGCGCCACCTCGGACAGCATGAACACTGAAGCTTTCTTT.

The CDR3 DNA is TGTGCCAGCAGCTTAGATTGGGAGGAAGCTTTCTTT. It yields the protein CASSLDWEEAFF. This rearrangement joins TRBV7-2 to TRBJ1-1, with D hard to call. The CDR3 covers 12 residues. CDR1 and CDR2 from the germline V gene are SGHTA and FQGNSA. The V end was cut by 1 base, the J end by 8 bases, with 8 bases between.

This clonotype showed up just a few times. V and J are TRBV20-1 and TRBJ1-5; no clear D. Germline CDR1 and CDR2: DFQATT and SNEGSKA (reference sequence). The V gene lost 0 bases and the J gene lost 2 bases, with 5 bases spanning the gap. This CDR3 region has 13 residues. The CDR3 bases are TGCAGTGCTAGAGATGGGGGCAATCAGCCCCAGCATTTT. It is translated as CSARDGGNQPQHF.

This clonotype came up a few times. The gene calls are TRBV29-1 and TRBJ2-7; 9 bases are shared with TRBD2. Germline V lookup: CDR1 SQVTM, CDR2 ANQGSEA. This CDR3 spans 14 amino acids. The J segment lost 6 bases and the V segment lost 6 bases, leaving 12 bases of the junction unmatched. CDR3 sequence: CSVKPTSGSGEQYF. The DNA of the CDR3 is TGCAGCGTGAAACCGACTAGCGGAAGCGGCGAGCAGTACTTC.

This chain joins TRBV5-1 and TRBJ2-3; a weak D match, TRBD1 (5 bases). The CDR3 runs to 15 residues. CDR1 and CDR2 (germline): SGHRS, YFSETQ. Trimming removed 0 bases at V and 4 bases at J, with 12 bases between. The CDR3 DNA sequence: TGCGCCAGCAGCTTGGAGGGATCACAGGCAGATACGCAGTATTTT. This gives the protein CASSLEGSQADTQYF.

This clonotype was recorded at least ten times. The chain has TRBV6-1 and TRBJ2-2, with 7 positions matching TRBD1. In germline, CDR1 is MNHNS, CDR2 SASEGT. The CDR3 is made up of 15 amino acids. Losses at the gene ends were 4 bases for V and 5 bases for J; bases not matched to a gene: 7. The CDR3 loop is CASSARDRGTGELFF. CDR3 DNA sequence: TGTGCCAGCAGTGCCCGGGACAGAGGGACCGGGGAGCTGTTTTTT.

This chain uses TRBV30 with TRBJ1-2, with D possibly being TRBD1 (6 bases). Germline loops: CDR1 GTSNPN, CDR2 SVGIG (reference sequence). V lost 6 bases, J lost 3 bases, and 26 bases lay in between. The CDR3 totals 17 residues. Here the CDR3 DNA reads TGTGCCTGTTCGACAGGCAGGGTCCAAATGGGGCACTATGGCTACACCTTC. This gives the protein CACSTGRVQMGHYGYTF.

V is TRBV5-1 and J is TRBJ1-1; TRBD1 aligns across 8 bases. CDR1 and CDR2 from the germline V gene are SGHRS and YFSETQ. The CDR3 has 15 residues. V trimming: 4 bases; J trimming: 8 bases; junction bases outside the gene matches: 13. This CDR3 is CASSRDGQGAGEAFF. The CDR3 DNA follows: TGCGCCAGCAGCAGGGACGGACAGGGCGCGGGGGAAGCTTTCTTT. Combining the CDR3 with reference TRBV5-1 and TRBJ1-1 gives the whole variable domain KAGVTQTPRYLIKTRGQQVTLSCSPISGHRSVSWYQQTPGQGLQFLFEYFSETQRNKGNFPGRFSGRQFSNSRSEMNVSTLELGDSALYLCASSRDGQGAGEAFFGQGTRLTVV.

This clonotype was seen once. The chain couples TRBV3-1 to TRBJ1-1; 8 nucleotides agree with TRBD1. The germline CDR1 and CDR2 sequences are LGHDT and YNNKEL (reference sequence). V lost 1 base to trimming and J lost 10 bases; unmatched junction nucleotides: 8. This CDR3 has 14 amino acids. The CDR3 nucleotides are TGTGCCAGCAGCCAAGGGACAGGGACGATTGCAGCTTTCTTT. Translated, it gives CASSQGTGTIAAFF.

The rearrangement links TRBV4-3 to TRBJ2-2, with 7 bases identical to TRBD1. CDR1 and CDR2 (germline): LGHNA, YSLEER. The CDR3 sequence is 16 residues long. The ends lost 4 bases at V and 2 bases at J; junction bases unmatched: 7. The CDR3 DNA is TGCGCCAGCAGCCGGGCAGGGGGAAAAAACACCGGGGAGCTGTTTTTT. Translation: CASSRAGGKNTGELFF.

This clonotype was found a few times. The V and J genes are TRBV5-1 and TRBJ2-2; a possible D gene is TRBD2 (6 bases). There are 16 residues in the CDR3. Germline CDR1 and CDR2: SGHRS and YFSETQ. The V end lost 4 bases, the J end lost 0 bases, and 13 bases lay between the germline ends. CDR3 loop: CASSPGLISNTGELFF. The CDR3 nucleotides read TGCGCCAGCAGCCCGGGACTTATATCGAACACCGGGGAGCTGTTTTTT. Full variable domain (outside the CDR3, taken from reference TRBV5-1 and TRBJ2-2): KAGVTQTPRYLIKTRGQQVTLSCSPISGHRSVSWYQQTPGQGLQFLFEYFSETQRNKGNFPGRFSGRQFSNSRSEMNVSTLELGDSALYLCASSPGLISNTGELFFGEGSRLTVL.